These 20 T cell receptor beta chains were sequenced from one sample in a study of memory CD4+ T cells and cytomegalovirus serostatus. TCRdb keeps only in-frame clones here, not all; method: immunoSEQ multiplex PCR. The data hold 40,000 to 55,000 clones, with approximately 82% observed a single time. Single viable CD3+CD4+CD8-CD45RO+ cells were sorted as the memory CD4+ T cells. The sample comprised memory CD4+ T cells from blood. These receptors all stem from an adult in good health and CMV-seronegative.

This rearrangement joins TRBV11-3 to TRBJ2-1, with D possibly being TRBD1 or TRBD2 (5 bases each). In germline, CDR1 is SGHNT, CDR2 YENEEA. The CDR3 has 17 residues. Trimming removed 4 bases from V and 0 bases from J, with 16 bases in between. In DNA form, the CDR3 reads TGTGCCAGCAGCTCGAGGGGCCTTACGAGCTCCTACAATGAGCAGTTCTTC. Its protein is CASSSRGLTSSYNEQFF.

The DNA for the CDR3 is TGTGCCAGCAGTCCACGCCTAAGAGACTATGGCTACACCTTC. Protein sequence: CASSPRLRDYGYTF. The chain carries TRBV27 and TRBJ1-2; D gene ambiguous. The length of the CDR3 is 14 residues. CDR1 is MNHEY, CDR2 SMNVEV, per germline (reference sequence). V lost 5 bases and J 3 bases, leaving 13 bases between the germline ends.

This chain joins TRBV5-4 and TRBJ2-3; 10 bases line up with TRBD2. After removal of 4 bases from V and 1 base from J, the junction contained 3 bases not matched to a gene. Germline CDR1 reads SGHNT; CDR2 reads YYREEE (reference sequence). The CDR3 runs 15 residues. Here the CDR3 reads CASSLSGGRTDTQYF. DNA for the CDR3: TGTGCCAGCAGCCTTAGCGGGGGGCGCACAGATACGCAGTATTTT. Using reference TRBV5-4 and TRBJ2-3 for the parts outside the CDR3, the full variable domain is ETGVTQSPTHLIKTRGQQVTLRCSSQSGHNTVSWYQQALGQGPQFIFQYYREEENGRGNFPPRFSGLQFPNYSSELNVNALELDDSALYLCASSLSGGRTDTQYFGPGTRLTVL.

The chain is built from TRBV19 and TRBJ2-3, with 7 bases fitting TRBD1. Germline values: CDR1 LNHDA, CDR2 SQIVND (reference sequence). The CDR3 has 14 amino acids. V trimming: 6 bases; J trimming: 1 base; junction bases outside the gene matches: 4. CDR3 in amino acids: CASRKGQGTDTQYF. CDR3 DNA: TGTGCCAGTAGAAAAGGACAGGGCACAGATACGCAGTATTTT.

The chain combines TRBV7-9 with TRBJ2-2; 9 nucleotides agree with TRBD2. CDR3 length: 18 residues. CDR1 and CDR2 (germline): SEHNR, FQNEAQ (reference sequence). V lost 4 bases and J lost 0; bases outside the gene matches: 9. The CDR3 sequence is CASSSPWSGGPNTGELFF. The CDR3 DNA reads TGTGCCAGCAGCTCTCCTTGGAGCGGGGGGCCGAACACCGGGGAGCTGTTTTTT.

This clone showed up just once. The chain recombines TRBV30 with TRBJ1-4; D gene uncertain. Germline loops: CDR1 GTSNPN, CDR2 SVGIG (reference sequence). The V end was cut by 2 bases, the J end by 2 bases, with 9 bases between. This CDR3 has 14 amino acids. The DNA of the CDR3 is TGTGCCTGGAGTCCGATGGTTACTAATGAAAAACTGTTTTTT. It specifies CAWSPMVTNEKLFF. The full variable domain, with the rest looked up from reference TRBV30 and TRBJ1-4, is SQTIHQWPATLVQPVGSPLSLECTVEGTSNPNLYWYRQAAGRGLQLLFYSVGIGQISSEVPQNLSASRPQDRQFILSSKKLLLSDSGFYLCAWSPMVTNEKLFFGSGTQLSVL.

The CDR3 DNA reads TGCGCCAGCAGCACGGACGCTAAGACTGAAGCTTTCTTT. Translation gives CASSTDAKTEAFF. This rearrangement joins TRBV5-1 to TRBJ1-1, with unresolved D. Germline values: CDR1 SGHRS, CDR2 YFSETQ. With 4 bases removed from V and 5 bases from J, the gap between germline ends came to 12 bases. This CDR3 has 13 residues.

This clone was seen just once. The chain's CDR3 is CASSLNPGPRGETQYF. As DNA, the CDR3 is TGTGCCAGCAGCTTGAACCCGGGGCCCCGTGGGGAGACCCAGTACTTC. V and J are TRBV7-8 and TRBJ2-5, with D possibly being TRBD1 or TRBD2 (5 bases each). The CDR3 contains 16 residues. V was shortened by 3 bases and J by 5 bases, with 19 bases between the two germline ends. Per germline, CDR1 SGHVS and CDR2 FQNEAQ.

The rearrangement links TRBV19 to TRBJ2-7, with 7 positions matching TRBD1. CDR1 LNHDA and CDR2 SQIVND come from the germline V gene (reference sequence). The CDR3 covers 14 residues. V was pared by 6 bases and J by 1 base, with 6 bases of the junction left unmatched. CDR3 in amino acids: CASSNRDSSYEQYF. The CDR3 DNA reads TGTGCCAGTAGCAACCGGGACAGTTCCTACGAGCAGTACTTC.

The chain employs TRBV28 and TRBJ1-1; D possibly corresponds to TRBD1 (5 bases). This CDR3 contains 15 residues. Germline V gives CDR1 MDHEN, CDR2 SYDVKM. Trimming stripped 2 bases from V and 4 bases from J, with 14 bases between. CDR3 sequence (DNA): TGTGCCAGCAGTTTAGGGGCAGGAGGAGTCACTGAAGCTTTCTTT. This codes for CASSLGAGGVTEAFF.

V gene TRBV2 combines with J gene TRBJ1-1; the match to TRBD1 covers 7 bases. From germline, CDR1 is SNHLY and CDR2 FYNNEI. Trimming at V came to 5 bases and at J to 11 bases, leaving 8 bases not matched to a gene. The CDR3 is 12 amino acids. CDR3 sequence: CASSFTGVDAFF. The CDR3 nucleotides read TGTGCCAGCAGTTTTACAGGGGTAGATGCTTTCTTT.

For the CDR3, the DNA is TGTGCCAGCAGTAGAACAGGGGGCCCAACACAAGAGACCCAGTACTTC. This translates into CASSRTGGPTQETQYF. The chain is built from TRBV11-2 and TRBJ2-5; 9 nucleotides agree with TRBD1. Germline V gene data show CDR1 as SGHAT and CDR2 as FQNNGV. Losses at the gene ends were 6 bases for V and 2 bases for J; bases not matched to a gene: 10. The CDR3 is made up of 16 amino acids.

This rearrangement joins TRBV2 to TRBJ2-7, with 7 bases identical to TRBD2. CDR3 length equals 15 residues. Trimming removed 6 bases from V and 6 bases from J; junction bases left unmatched: 14. Germline V gives CDR1 SNHLY, CDR2 FYNNEI. As DNA, the CDR3 is TGTGCCAGCAGCGGGGGAGGGATTGGGGGTTTCGAGCAGTACTTC. Translated, it gives CASSGGGIGGFEQYF.

The V gene is TRBV6-1, the J gene TRBJ2-3; TRBD2 aligns across 11 bases. The CDR3 loop spans 16 amino acids. The ends lost 4 bases at V and 4 bases at J; junction bases unmatched: 7. CDR1 and CDR2 from the germline V gene are MNHNS and SASEGT. The CDR3 bases are TGTGCCAGCAGTGGCTTAGCGGGGGGGCGGGCAGATACGCAGTATTTT. Translation: CASSGLAGGRADTQYF.

This chain connects TRBV4-1 to TRBJ1-4; D perhaps matches TRBD1 (5 bases). V was shortened by 7 bases and J by 1 base, with 10 bases between the two germline ends. The germline V gene encodes CDR1 MGHRA and CDR2 YSYEKL. This CDR3 is built from 14 residues. The CDR3 DNA is TGCGCCAGCACACCAACAGGAACTAATGAAAAACTGTTTTTT. It encodes CASTPTGTNEKLFF.

The chain employs TRBV25-1 and TRBJ2-5; 10 bases agree with TRBD2. Germline lookup yields CDR1 MGHDK and CDR2 SYGVNS. The CDR3 runs 15 residues. Trimming took 7 bases from V and 1 from J; bases not matched to a gene: 6. The CDR3 DNA reads TGTGCCAGCAAAAGCGGGAGGGGGCCCCAAGAGACCCAGTACTTC. Translation gives CASKSGRGPQETQYF.

The chain links TRBV19 to TRBJ2-2; D perhaps matches TRBD2 (6 bases). There are 14 residues in the CDR3. Germline CDR1 LNHDA, CDR2 SQIVND (reference sequence). The V gene lost 6 bases and the J gene lost 5 bases, with 13 bases spanning the gap. The chain's CDR3 is CASREGTWTGELFF. The DNA of the CDR3 is TGTGCCAGTAGGGAGGGAACGTGGACCGGGGAGCTGTTTTTT. Based on the CDR3 plus reference TRBV19 and TRBJ2-2, the full variable domain is DGGITQSPKYLFRKEGQNVTLSCEQNLNHDAMYWYRQDPGQGLRLIYYSQIVNDFQKGDIAEGYSVSREKKESFPLTVTSAQKNPTAFYLCASREGTWTGELFFGEGSRLTVL.

This clone has more than one count but fewer than ten. The chain carries TRBV15 and TRBJ1-4; D may be TRBD1 (6 bases). There are 14 residues in the CDR3. Germline-derived CDR1 and CDR2 are LNHNV and YYDKDF (reference sequence). Between the trimmed V and J ends, which lost 3 bases and 5 bases, there was a span of 10 bases. The DNA for the CDR3 is TGTGCCACCAGCAGGGCTGGGACAAATGAAAAACTGTTTTTT. Its protein product is CATSRAGTNEKLFF.

The chain employs TRBV2 and TRBJ1-5; D might be TRBD1 (5 bases). Germline V gives CDR1 SNHLY, CDR2 FYNNEI. The CDR3 length is 13 residues. Trimming removed 6 bases from V and 6 bases from J, with 12 bases in between. The CDR3 DNA reads as TGTGCCAGCAGGCGACAGAACGCTCAGCCCCAGCATTTT. Its protein product is CASRRQNAQPQHF.

The chain has TRBV15 and TRBJ2-5; 11 nucleotides agree with TRBD2. The CDR3 covers 15 residues. CDR1 is LNHNV, CDR2 YYDKDF, per germline (reference sequence). V gave up 5 bases and J gave up 6 bases; unmatched junction bases: 8. CDR3 loop: CATSGLSGGAKTQYF. Written as DNA, the CDR3 is TGTGCCACCAGCGGCCTTAGCGGGGGGGCTAAGACCCAGTACTTC.